This entry describes one T cell receptor (beta chain). Its antigen is undetermined. TCRdb re-analysed the reads in MiXCR, keeping a single row per CDR3 protein. The sample shows 110,000 or so distinct CDR3 sequences, about 33% of them seen only once. This specimen comes from a study of T cell repertoires in cytomegalovirus infection. Notes on the study in general: Within the response measured ex vivo, HLA-C-restricted CMV-specific TCR beta clonotypes were dominant.

Germline V gene lookup returns CDR1 SGHRS and CDR2 YFSETQ. V gave up 0 bases and J gave up 0 bases; unmatched junction bases: 8. This CDR3 is 19 amino acids long. The TCR was taken from a human donor in good health (CMV status not recorded). Some clones in this sample may be carry-over from other donors' samples. The source material was CD8+ T cells from cultured PBMCs, sampled from culture after CMV antigen stimulation. The chain couples TRBV5-1 to TRBJ2-1; 11 nucleotides align to TRBD2. This chain's CDR3 is CASSLGLAGYPGSYNEQFF. The CDR3 DNA is TGCGCCAGCAGCTTGGGACTAGCGGGGTACCCAGGCTCCTACAATGAGCAGTTCTTC. The full variable domain, rest sourced from reference TRBV5-1 and TRBJ2-1, is KAGVTQTPRYLIKTRGQQVTLSCSPISGHRSVSWYQQTPGQGLQFLFEYFSETQRNKGNFPGRFSGRQFSNSRSEMNVSTLELGDSALYLCASSLGLAGYPGSYNEQFFGPGTRLTVL.